This T cell receptor (beta chain) stems from a study of response to subunit inactivated influenza vaccine. Study-wide points: Every seasonal influenza vaccination brings in few new T cells, the authors suggested.

TCRdb fed the RT-PCR reads into MiXCR, producing one record per CDR3 protein. The sample yields approximately 700,000 distinct CDR3 sequences, 14% seen once. About this clonotype itself: No antigen is known for it.

Between the trimmed V and J ends, which lost 4 bases and 0 bases, there was a span of 7 bases. This CDR3 contains 13 residues. Germline loops: CDR1 LGHDT, CDR2 YNNKEL (reference sequence). The receptor was derived from a man over 45 who received an inactivated influenza vaccine. The J gene is TRBJ2-7, the V gene TRBV3-1; D is unresolved. The sample here was PBMCs from blood, taken roughly 2 weeks before vaccination. The CDR3 coding sequence is TGTGCCAGCAGCCCCCACGTCTCCTACGAGCAGTACTTC. The encoded protein is CASSPHVSYEQYF.